The present entry profiles one TCR beta chain with its context. Investigators sought sequencing depths of between 1 in 200,000 and 1 in 1 million T cells. Assay: immunoSEQ multiplex PCR; the TCRdb copy retains only in-frame clones and omits some. Of around 310,000 clones in the sample, approximately 80% are singletons; the top ten hold roughly 7%. The sample is drawn from a study of cytotoxic CD8 clonotypes in ibrutinib-treated CLL. Overall study context: Patients gave response samples after a median around twelve months of treatment, range 6 to 36. On average, around 100,000 productive rearrangements and 255,043 productive templates per sample.

The CDR3 is 15 residues long. V lost 1 base to trimming and J lost 0 bases, with 10 bases between them. Germline loops: CDR1 MGHRA, CDR2 YSYEKL. Frozen PBMC stocks contributed around 1.8 micrograms of genomic DNA to the TCR beta libraries. The sample was PBMCs, taken before ibrutinib treatment. The chain employs TRBV4-1 and TRBJ2-7; D unclear. The receptor's source is a human donor with chronic lymphocytic leukemia. The CDR3 here is CASSQGPAVSYEQYF. The CDR3 DNA follows: TGCGCCAGCAGCCAAGGACCGGCAGTCTCCTACGAGCAGTACTTC.